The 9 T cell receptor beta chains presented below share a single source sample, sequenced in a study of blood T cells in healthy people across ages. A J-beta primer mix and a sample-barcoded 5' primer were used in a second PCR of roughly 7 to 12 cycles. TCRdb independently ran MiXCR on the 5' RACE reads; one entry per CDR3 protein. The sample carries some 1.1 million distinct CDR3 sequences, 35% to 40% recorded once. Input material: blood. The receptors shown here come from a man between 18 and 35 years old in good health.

The CDR3 spells CASSSGTQYDEQFF. The DNA of the CDR3 is TGTGCCAGCAGCTCGGGGACTCAATACGATGAGCAGTTCTTC. This chain joins TRBV11-1 and TRBJ2-1; D may be TRBD2 (6 bases). V was shortened by 4 bases and J by 8 bases, with 15 bases between the two germline ends. The CDR3 has 14 amino acids. The germline CDR1 and CDR2 sequences are SGHAT and FQDESV (reference sequence).

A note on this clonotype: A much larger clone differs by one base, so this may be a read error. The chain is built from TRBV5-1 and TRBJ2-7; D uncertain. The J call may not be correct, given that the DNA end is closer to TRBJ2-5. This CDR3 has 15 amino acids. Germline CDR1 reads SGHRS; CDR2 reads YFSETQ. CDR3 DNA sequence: TGCGCCAGCAGCTTGTTTCCGGACCGTGACGGGACCCAGTACTTC. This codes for CASSLFPDRDGTQYF.

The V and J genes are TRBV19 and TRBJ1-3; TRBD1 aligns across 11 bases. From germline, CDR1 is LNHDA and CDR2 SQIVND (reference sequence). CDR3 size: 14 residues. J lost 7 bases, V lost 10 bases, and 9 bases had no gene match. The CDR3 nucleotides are TGTGCCACGCGCCCAGGACAGGGGGCGAACACCATATATTTT. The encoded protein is CATRPGQGANTIYF.

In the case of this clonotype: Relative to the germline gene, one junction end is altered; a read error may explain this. The chain's CDR3 is CTSSLELRAENIQYF. CDR3 DNA sequence: TGCACCAGCAGCCTCGAACTCCGGGCGGAAAACATTCAGTACTTC. The chain recombines TRBV4-3 with TRBJ2-4; D is unclear. CDR3 length: 15 amino acids. Germline V lookup: CDR1 LGHNA, CDR2 YSLEER.

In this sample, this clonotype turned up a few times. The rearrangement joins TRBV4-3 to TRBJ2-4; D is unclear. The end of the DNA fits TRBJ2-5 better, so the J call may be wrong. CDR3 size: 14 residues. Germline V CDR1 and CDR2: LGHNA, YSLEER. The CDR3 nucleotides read TGCGCCAGCAGCCTATATTATACAGAAGAGACCCAGTACTTC. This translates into CASSLYYTEETQYF.

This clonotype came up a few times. The CDR3 nucleotides are TGTGCCAGTGGGCAGGCAAGCACAGATACGCAGTATTTT. Translating it yields CASGQASTDTQYF. The chain carries TRBV7-2 and TRBJ2-3; D ambiguous. Germline CDR1 and CDR2: SGHTA and FQGNSA. The CDR3 is made up of 13 amino acids. V shed 9 bases and J shed 0 bases, with 10 bases lying between them.

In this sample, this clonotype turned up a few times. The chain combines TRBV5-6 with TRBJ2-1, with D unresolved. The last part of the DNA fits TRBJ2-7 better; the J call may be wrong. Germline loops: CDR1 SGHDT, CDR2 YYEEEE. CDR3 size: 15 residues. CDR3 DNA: TGTGCCAGCAGCTTCCATATGAGCTCCTACAATGAGCAGTACTTC. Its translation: CASSFHMSSYNEQYF.

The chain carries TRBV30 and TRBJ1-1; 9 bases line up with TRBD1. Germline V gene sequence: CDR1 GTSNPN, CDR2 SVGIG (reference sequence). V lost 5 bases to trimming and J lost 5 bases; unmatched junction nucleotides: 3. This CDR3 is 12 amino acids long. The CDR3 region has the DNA TGTGCCTGGGGACAGGGGATTACTGAAGCTTTCTTT. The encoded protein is CAWGQGITEAFF.

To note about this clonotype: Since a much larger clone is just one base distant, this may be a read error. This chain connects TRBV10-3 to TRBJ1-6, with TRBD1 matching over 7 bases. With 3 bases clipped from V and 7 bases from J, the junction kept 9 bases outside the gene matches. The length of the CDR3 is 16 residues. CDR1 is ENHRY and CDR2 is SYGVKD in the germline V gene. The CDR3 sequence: CAISDPAGGENSPLHF. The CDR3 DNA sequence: TGTGCCATCAGTGACCCCGCAGGGGGAGAGAATTCACCCCTCCACTTT.